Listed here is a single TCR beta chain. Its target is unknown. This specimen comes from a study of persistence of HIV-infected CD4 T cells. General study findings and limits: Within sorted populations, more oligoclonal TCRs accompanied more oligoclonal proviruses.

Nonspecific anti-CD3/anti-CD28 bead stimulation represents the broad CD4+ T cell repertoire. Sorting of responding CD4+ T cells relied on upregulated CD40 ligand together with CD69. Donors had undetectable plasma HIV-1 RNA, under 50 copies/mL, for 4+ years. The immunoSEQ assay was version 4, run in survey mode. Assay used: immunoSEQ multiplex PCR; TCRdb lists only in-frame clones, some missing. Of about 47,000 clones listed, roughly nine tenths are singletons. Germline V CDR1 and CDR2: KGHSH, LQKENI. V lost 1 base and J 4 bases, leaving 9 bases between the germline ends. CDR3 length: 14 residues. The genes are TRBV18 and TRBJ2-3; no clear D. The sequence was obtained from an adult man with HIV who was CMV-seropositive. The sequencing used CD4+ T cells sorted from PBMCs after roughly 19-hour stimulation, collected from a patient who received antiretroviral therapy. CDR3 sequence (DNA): TGTGCCAGCTCACCACTGCCTAGATCAGATACGCAGTATTTT. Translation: CASSPLPRSDTQYF.